The sequence of this TCR beta chain was determined in a study of shared clonotypes between healthy human individuals. Whole-study results and caveats: Estimated richness was generally greater in naive than memory subsets.

This clone was counted once. Its target is not known. Positive CCR7 selection of CD45RO-negative cells yielded the naive CD8 cells, and terminally differentiated effector memory CD45RA+ cells were excluded. Repertoires were generated with immunoSEQ multiplex PCR, while TCRdb's copy carries only in-frame clones and drops some. The repertoire holds over 2,000,000 clones, around 93% seen once, with around 1.7% in the top ten. Sequencing was performed on naive CD8+ T cells from PBMCs. The sequence was collected from a man younger than 35 in good health. Some clones in this sample may be carry-over from other donors' samples.

The CDR3 region has the DNA TGTGCCAGTAGTAACCACCGACTAGGAATCGGGGAGCTGTTTTTT. This gives the protein CASSNHRLGIGELFF. V and J are TRBV19 and TRBJ2-2, with a possible D match to TRBD2 (6 bases). From germline, CDR1 is LNHDA and CDR2 SQIVND (reference sequence). This CDR3 is built from 15 residues. Deletions cut 4 bases from V and 7 bases from J, with 16 bases between. Complete variable domain (other parts from reference TRBV19 and TRBJ2-2): DGGITQSPKYLFRKEGQNVTLSCEQNLNHDAMYWYRQDPGQGLRLIYYSQIVNDFQKGDIAEGYSVSREKKESFPLTVTSAQKNPTAFYLCASSNHRLGIGELFFGEGSRLTVL.